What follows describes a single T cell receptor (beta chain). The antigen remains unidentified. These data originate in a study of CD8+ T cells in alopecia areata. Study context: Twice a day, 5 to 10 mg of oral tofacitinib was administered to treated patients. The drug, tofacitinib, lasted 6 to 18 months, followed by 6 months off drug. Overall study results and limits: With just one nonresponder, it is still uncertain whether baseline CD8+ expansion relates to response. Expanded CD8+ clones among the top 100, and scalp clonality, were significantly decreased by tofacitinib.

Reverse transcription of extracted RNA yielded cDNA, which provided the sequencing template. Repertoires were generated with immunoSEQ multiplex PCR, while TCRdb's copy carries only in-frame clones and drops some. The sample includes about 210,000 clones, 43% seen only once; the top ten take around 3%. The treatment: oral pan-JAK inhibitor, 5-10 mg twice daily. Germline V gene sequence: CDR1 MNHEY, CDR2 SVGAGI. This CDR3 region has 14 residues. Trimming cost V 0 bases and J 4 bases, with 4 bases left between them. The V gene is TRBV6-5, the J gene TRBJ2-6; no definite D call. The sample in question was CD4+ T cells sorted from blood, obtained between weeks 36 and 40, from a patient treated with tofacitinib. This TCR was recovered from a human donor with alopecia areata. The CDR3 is CASSYSLGANVLTF. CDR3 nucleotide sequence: TGTGCCAGCAGTTACTCGTTGGGGGCCAACGTCCTGACTTTC.